This T cell receptor beta chain was captured by sequencing in a study of PD-L1 blockade in urothelial cancer. Across the study: The median number of T cells present in blood samples was roughly 130,000.

As to time point: pretreatment peripheral blood. Germline V lookup: CDR1 SGDLS, CDR2 YYNGEE. The V end was cut by 4 bases, the J end by 7 bases, with 18 bases between. The length of the CDR3 is 15 residues. Clones were sequenced by immunoSEQ multiplex PCR, and TCRdb holds only the in-frame ones, with some missing. This table holds 54,000 or so clones, 84% found once. This TCR was recovered from a man over 45 with urothelial cancer. The sample was PBMCs, taken around atezolizumab (anti-PD-L1) treatment. V and J are TRBV9 and TRBJ1-5, with a weak D call TRBD1 (5 bases). CDR3 bases: TGTGCCAGCAGCATCTCTGGGCAGGGAAGCCAGCCCCAGCATTTT. This encodes CASSISGQGSQPQHF.